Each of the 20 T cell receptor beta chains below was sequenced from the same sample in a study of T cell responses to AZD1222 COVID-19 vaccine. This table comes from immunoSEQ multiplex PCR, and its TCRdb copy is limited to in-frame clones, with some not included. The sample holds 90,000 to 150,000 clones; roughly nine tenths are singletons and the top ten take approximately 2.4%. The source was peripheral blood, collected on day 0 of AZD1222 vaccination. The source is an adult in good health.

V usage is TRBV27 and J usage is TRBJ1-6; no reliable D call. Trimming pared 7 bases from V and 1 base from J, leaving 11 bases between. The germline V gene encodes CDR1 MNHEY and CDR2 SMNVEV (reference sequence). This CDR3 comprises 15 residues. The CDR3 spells CASTPRGSYNSPLHF. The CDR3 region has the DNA TGTGCCAGCACCCCTCGGGGATCCTATAATTCACCCCTCCACTTT.

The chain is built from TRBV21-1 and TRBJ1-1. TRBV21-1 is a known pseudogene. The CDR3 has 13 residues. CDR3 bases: TGTGCCTGCGGGGGGGGCAGGAACACTGAAGCTTTCTTT. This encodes CACGGGRNTEAFF.

In nucleotides, the CDR3 is TGTGCCAGCAGTTTAGCGCCCAGGGGTGGCTACACCTTC. Its translation: CASSLAPRGGYTF. The chain links TRBV12-3 or TRBV12-4 to TRBJ1-2, with TRBD1 as a possible D gene (6 bases). The CDR3 runs to 13 residues. The V end was cut by 0 bases, the J end by 7 bases, with 9 bases between.

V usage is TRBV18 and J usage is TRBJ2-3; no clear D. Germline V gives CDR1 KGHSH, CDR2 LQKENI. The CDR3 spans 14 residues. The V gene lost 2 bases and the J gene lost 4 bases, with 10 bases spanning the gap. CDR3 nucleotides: TGTGCCAGCTCACCAATCCCGGCCGCAGATACGCAGTATTTT. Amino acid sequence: CASSPIPAADTQYF.

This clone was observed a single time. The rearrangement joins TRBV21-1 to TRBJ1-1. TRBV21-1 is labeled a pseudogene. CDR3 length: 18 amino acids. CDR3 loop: CASSKDTGIGGMNTEAFF. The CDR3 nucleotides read TGTGCCAGCAGCAAAGACACCGGTATCGGGGGGATGAACACTGAAGCTTTCTTT.

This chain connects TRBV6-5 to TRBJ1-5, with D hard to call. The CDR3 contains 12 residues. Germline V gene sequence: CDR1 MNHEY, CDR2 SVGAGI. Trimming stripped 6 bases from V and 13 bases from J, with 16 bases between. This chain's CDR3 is CASSSRPDSQHF. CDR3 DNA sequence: TGTGCCAGCAGCTCTAGACCCGATTCTCAGCATTTT.

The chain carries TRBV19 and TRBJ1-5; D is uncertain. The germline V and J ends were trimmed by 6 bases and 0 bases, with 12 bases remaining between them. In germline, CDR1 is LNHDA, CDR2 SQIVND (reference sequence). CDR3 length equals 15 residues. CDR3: CASRVRVYSNQPQHF. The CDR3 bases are TGTGCCAGTAGAGTAAGAGTTTATAGCAATCAGCCCCAGCATTTT.

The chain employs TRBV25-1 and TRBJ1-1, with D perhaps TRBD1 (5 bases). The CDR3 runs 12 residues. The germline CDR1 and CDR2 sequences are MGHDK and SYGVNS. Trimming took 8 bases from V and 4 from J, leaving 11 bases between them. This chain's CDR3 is CASQGWGTEAFF. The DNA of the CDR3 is TGTGCCAGCCAGGGTTGGGGCACTGAAGCTTTCTTT. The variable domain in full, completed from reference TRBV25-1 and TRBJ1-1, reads EADIYQTPRYLVIGTGKKITLECSQTMGHDKMYWYQQDPGMELHLIHYSYGVNSTEKGDLSSESTVSRIRTEHFPLTLESARPSHTSQYLCASQGWGTEAFFGQGTRLTVV.

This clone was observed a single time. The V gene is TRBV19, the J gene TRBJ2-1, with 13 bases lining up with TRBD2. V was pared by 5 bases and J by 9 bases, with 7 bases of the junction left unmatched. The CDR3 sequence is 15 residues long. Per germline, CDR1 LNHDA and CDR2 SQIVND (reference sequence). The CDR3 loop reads CASSSTGLAGSEQFF. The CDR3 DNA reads TGTGCCAGTAGTTCTACGGGACTAGCGGGAAGTGAGCAGTTCTTC.

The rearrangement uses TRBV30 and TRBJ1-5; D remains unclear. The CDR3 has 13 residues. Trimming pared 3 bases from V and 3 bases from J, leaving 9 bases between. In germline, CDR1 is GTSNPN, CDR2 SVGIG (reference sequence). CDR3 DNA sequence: TGTGCCTGGAGCAGCGGGGACAATCAGCCCCAGCATTTT. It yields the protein CAWSSGDNQPQHF. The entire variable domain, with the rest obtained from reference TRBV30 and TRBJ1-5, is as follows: SQTIHQWPATLVQPVGSPLSLECTVEGTSNPNLYWYRQAAGRGLQLLFYSVGIGQISSEVPQNLSASRPQDRQFILSSKKLLLSDSGFYLCAWSSGDNQPQHFGDGTRLSIL.

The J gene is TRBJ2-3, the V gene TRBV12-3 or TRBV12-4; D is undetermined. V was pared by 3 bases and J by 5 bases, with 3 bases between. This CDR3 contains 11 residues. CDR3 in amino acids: CASSLGDTQYF. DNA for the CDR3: TGTGCCAGCAGTTTGGGAGATACGCAGTATTTT.

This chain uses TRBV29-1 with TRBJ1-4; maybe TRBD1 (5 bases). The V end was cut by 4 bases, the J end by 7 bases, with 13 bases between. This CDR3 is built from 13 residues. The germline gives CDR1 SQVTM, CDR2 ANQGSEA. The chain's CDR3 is CSVVSLGGEKLFF. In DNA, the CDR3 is TGCAGCGTTGTGTCACTCGGGGGTGAAAAACTGTTTTTT.

DNA of the CDR3: TGTGCCAGCTCACCCGGGACAGGGACCTACGAGCAGTACTTC. Its translation is CASSPGTGTYEQYF. The chain is built from TRBV18 and TRBJ2-7; 9 nucleotides line up with TRBD1. The CDR3 is 14 residues long. The V and J ends lost 3 bases and 2 bases, in that order; junction bases with no gene match: 2. From germline, CDR1 is KGHSH and CDR2 LQKENI.

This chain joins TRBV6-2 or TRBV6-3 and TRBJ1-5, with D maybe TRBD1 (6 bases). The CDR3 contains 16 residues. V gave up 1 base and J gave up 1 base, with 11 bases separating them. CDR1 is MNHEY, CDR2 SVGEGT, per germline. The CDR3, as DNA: TGTGCCAGCAGTTACTTAGGGGGGTCGAGCAATCAGCCCCAGCATTTT. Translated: CASSYLGGSSNQPQHF.

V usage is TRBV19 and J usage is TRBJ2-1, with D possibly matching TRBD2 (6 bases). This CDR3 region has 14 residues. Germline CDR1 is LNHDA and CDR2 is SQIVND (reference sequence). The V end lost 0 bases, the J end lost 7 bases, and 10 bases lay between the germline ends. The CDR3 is CASSIDGGGNEQFF. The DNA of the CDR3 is TGTGCCAGTAGTATAGATGGGGGAGGTAATGAGCAGTTCTTC.

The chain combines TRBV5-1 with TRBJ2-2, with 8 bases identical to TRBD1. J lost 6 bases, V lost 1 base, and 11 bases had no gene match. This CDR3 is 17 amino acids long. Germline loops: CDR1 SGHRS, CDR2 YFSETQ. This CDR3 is CASSLRGTGGISGELFF. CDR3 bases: TGCGCCAGCAGCTTGCGAGGAACAGGGGGAATTTCCGGGGAGCTGTTTTTT.

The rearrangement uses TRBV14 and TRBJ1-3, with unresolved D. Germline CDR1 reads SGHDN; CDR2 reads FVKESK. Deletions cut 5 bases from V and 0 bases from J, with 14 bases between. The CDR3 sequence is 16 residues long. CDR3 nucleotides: TGTGCCAGCAGCGTACAGCCTCCCAACTCTGGAAACACCATATATTTT. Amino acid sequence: CASSVQPPNSGNTIYF.

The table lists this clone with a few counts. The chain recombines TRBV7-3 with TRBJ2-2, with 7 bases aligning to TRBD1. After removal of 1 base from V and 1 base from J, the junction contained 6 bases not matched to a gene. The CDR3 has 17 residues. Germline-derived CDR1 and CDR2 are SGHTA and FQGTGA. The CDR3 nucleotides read TGTGCCAGCAGCTTAAGTTCGCGACAGGGGAACACCGGGGAGCTGTTTTTT. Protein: CASSLSSRQGNTGELFF.

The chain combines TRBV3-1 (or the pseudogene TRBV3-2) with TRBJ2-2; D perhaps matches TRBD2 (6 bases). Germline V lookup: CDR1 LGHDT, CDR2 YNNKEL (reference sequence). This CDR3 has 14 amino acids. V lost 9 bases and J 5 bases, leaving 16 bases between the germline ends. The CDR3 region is CASMRAGDTGELFF. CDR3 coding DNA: TGTGCCAGTATGAGAGCGGGTGATACCGGGGAGCTGTTTTTT.

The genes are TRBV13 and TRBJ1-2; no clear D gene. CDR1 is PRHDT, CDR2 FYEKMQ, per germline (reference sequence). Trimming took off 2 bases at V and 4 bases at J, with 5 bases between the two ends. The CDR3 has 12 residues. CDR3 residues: CASSLRGYGYTF. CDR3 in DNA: TGTGCCAGCAGCTTACGGGGCTATGGCTACACCTTC.